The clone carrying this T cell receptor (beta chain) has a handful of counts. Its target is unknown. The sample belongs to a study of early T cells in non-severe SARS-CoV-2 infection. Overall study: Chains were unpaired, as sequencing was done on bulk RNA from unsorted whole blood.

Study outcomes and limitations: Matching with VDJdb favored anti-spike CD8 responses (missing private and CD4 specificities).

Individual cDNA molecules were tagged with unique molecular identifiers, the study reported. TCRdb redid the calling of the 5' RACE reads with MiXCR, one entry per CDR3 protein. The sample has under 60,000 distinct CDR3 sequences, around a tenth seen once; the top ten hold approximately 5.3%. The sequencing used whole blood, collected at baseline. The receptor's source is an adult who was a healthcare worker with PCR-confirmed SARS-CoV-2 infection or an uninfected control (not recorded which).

The CDR3 sequence is CASSLTQGIDKNTEAFF. In DNA, the CDR3 is TGTGCCAGCAGTTTAACACAGGGGATCGATAAAAACACTGAAGCTTTCTTT. This sequence joins TRBV28 and TRBJ1-1, with TRBD1 identical over 7 bases. Per the germline V gene, CDR1 is MDHEN and CDR2 is SYDVKM. CDR3 size: 17 residues. The ends lost 2 bases at V and 2 bases at J; junction bases unmatched: 11.